These 3 T cell receptor beta chains were all obtained from the same sample, sequenced in a study of control samples from healthy donors and cancer patients. Sequencing was performed with immunoSEQ multiplex PCR; in TCRdb, only in-frame clones are kept and a portion is missing. The sample holds about 150,000 clones, around 95% seen once. The sequenced sample consisted of blood. The origin of the receptors is a man in his forties in good health.

The CDR3 bases are TGCGCCAGCAGCCAAGGGGTGGGGGGAGGATACACTGAAGCTTTCTTT. Residues: CASSQGVGGGYTEAFF. The rearrangement uses TRBV4-1 and TRBJ1-1; tentatively, D is TRBD1 (5 bases). Germline values: CDR1 MGHRA, CDR2 YSYEKL. The CDR3 has 16 residues. V gave up 1 base and J gave up 3 bases, with 15 bases separating them.

The genes are TRBV28 and TRBJ2-3; TRBD2 is a possible D gene (6 bases). This CDR3 is 15 amino acids long. Trimming pared 2 bases from V and 2 bases from J, leaving 11 bases between. CDR1 MDHEN and CDR2 SYDVKM come from the germline V gene. The CDR3 sequence is CASSLRGLYTDTQYF. As DNA, the CDR3 is TGTGCCAGCAGTTTAAGAGGACTATACACAGATACGCAGTATTTT. Combining the CDR3 with reference TRBV28 and TRBJ2-3 gives the whole variable domain DVKVTQSSRYLVKRTGEKVFLECVQDMDHENMFWYRQDPGLGLRLIYFSYDVKMKEKGDIPEGYSVSREKKERFSLILESASTNQTSMYLCASSLRGLYTDTQYFGPGTRLTVL.

The chain has TRBV6-6 and TRBJ1-2; a weak D match, TRBD1 (6 bases). The V end was cut by 4 bases, the J end by 0 bases, with 9 bases between. CDR1 is MNHNY and CDR2 is SVGAGI in the germline V gene (reference sequence). This CDR3 region has 14 residues. This chain's CDR3 is CASSSDRANYGYTF. In DNA, the CDR3 is TGTGCCAGCAGTTCGGACAGAGCTAACTATGGCTACACCTTC.